The 25 T cell receptor beta chains below were found in one sample sequenced in a study of blood T cell repertoires in COVID-19. The table came from immunoSEQ multiplex PCR; TCRdb's copy has only in-frame clones and leaves some out. Of fewer than 300,000 clones listed, approximately 91% are singletons. The sample taken for sequencing was peripheral blood. Receptors were obtained from a man between 18 and 35 years old with active or convalescent COVID-19.

V is TRBV7-6 and J is TRBJ2-3, with 9 bases identical to TRBD2. V was clipped by 3 bases and J by 3 bases; unmatched bases: 4. Looked up from germline, CDR1 is SGHVS and CDR2 is FNYEAQ. The CDR3 is 15 amino acids. The CDR3 bases are TGTGCCAGCAGCTTGAGCGGGGGGAGGACAGATACGCAGTATTTT. Its protein is CASSLSGGRTDTQYF.

Notes on this clone: The junction and the germline gene differ at one end; a read error may be behind it. The chain is built from TRBV5-5 and TRBJ1-2; possible D gene TRBD1, 6 bases. This CDR3 is 13 amino acids long. Germline V gene sequence: CDR1 SGHKS, CDR2 YYEKEE (reference sequence). Here the CDR3 DNA reads TGTGCCAGCACCTTGCGGGGGGCCGGTGGCTACACCTTC. This gives the protein CASTLRGAGGYTF.

This sequence joins TRBV9 and TRBJ2-7; no clear D. The germline V gene encodes CDR1 SGDLS and CDR2 YYNGEE. The CDR3 length is 15 residues. The germline V and J ends were trimmed by 0 bases and 2 bases, with 12 bases remaining between them. The CDR3 nucleotides read TGTGCCAGCAGCGTAGAACCTGGCGGCACCTACGAGCAGTACTTC. The encoded protein is CASSVEPGGTYEQYF.

This chain joins TRBV19 and TRBJ1-5, with TRBD1 matching 9 bases. This CDR3 has 16 amino acids. The J segment lost 5 bases and the V segment lost 8 bases, leaving 13 bases of the junction unmatched. The germline CDR1 and CDR2 sequences are LNHDA and SQIVND (reference sequence). CDR3 nucleotides: TGTGCCAGTCAGAACCGGGACAGGGTTTGGGATCAGCCCCAGCATTTT. Translated: CASQNRDRVWDQPQHF.

This chain connects TRBV27 to TRBJ2-2; D is possibly TRBD1 (5 bases). The CDR3 loop spans 15 amino acids. The V end was cut by 5 bases, the J end by 8 bases, with 18 bases between. Germline V gives CDR1 MNHEY, CDR2 SMNVEV (reference sequence). The CDR3 here is CASSPRVGSTGELFF. The CDR3 coding sequence is TGTGCCAGCAGTCCCAGGGTAGGGTCAACGGGGGAGCTGTTTTTT.

This clone was counted only a few times. The rearrangement joins TRBV4-3 to TRBJ2-3; TRBD2 matches at 10 bases. The V gene end was trimmed by 3 bases and the J gene end by 1 base; junction bases not matched to a gene: 7. The CDR3 has 17 residues. Germline assignment: CDR1 LGHNA and CDR2 YSLEER. CDR3 DNA: TGCGCCAGCAGCCAGAGAACAAGCGGGGGGGGCACAGATACGCAGTATTTT. Residues: CASSQRTSGGGTDTQYF.

Only one count was recorded for this clone. This rearrangement joins TRBV6-2 or TRBV6-3 to TRBJ1-5; TRBD1 matches 8 bases. The CDR3 runs 14 residues. Germline V gene sequence: CDR1 MNHEY, CDR2 SVGEGT. J gave up 7 bases and V 4 bases, and 6 bases lay outside the gene matches. CDR3 in DNA: TGTGCCAGCAGTTCAGGGGGCTATAGCCAGCCCCAGCATTTT. This translates into CASSSGGYSQPQHF.

This clone was seen a few times. V is TRBV3-1 (or the pseudogene TRBV3-2) and J is TRBJ2-6, with D perhaps matching TRBD1 (5 bases). CDR1 LGHDT and CDR2 YNNKEL come from the germline V gene (reference sequence). There are 17 residues in the CDR3. V dropped 0 bases and J dropped 2 bases, with 11 bases sitting between them. DNA of the CDR3: TGTGCCAGCAGCCAAGAAGGGTCAGGGACTGGGGCCAACGTCCTGACTTTC. Amino acid sequence: CASSQEGSGTGANVLTF.

This rearrangement joins TRBV21-1 to TRBJ1-1; the table calls TRBD1, which could not be checked here. TRBV21-1 is annotated as a pseudogene. The CDR3 extends over 16 amino acids. CDR3 nucleotides: TGTGCCAGCCCGGGACAGGGGCCTGCGAGAGACACTGAAGCTTTCTTT. This codes for CASPGQGPARDTEAFF.

The chain employs TRBV5-1 and TRBJ2-7; 11 nucleotides line up with TRBD2. V shed 0 bases, J shed 4 bases, and the junction held 15 bases outside the gene matches. The CDR3 runs to 19 residues. Germline loops: CDR1 SGHRS, CDR2 YFSETQ. As DNA, the CDR3 is TGCGCCAGCAGCTTGGCCCTGTCTAGCGGGGGGCCCAACCCTTACGAGCAGTACTTC. Its translation: CASSLALSSGGPNPYEQYF.

The chain has TRBV25-1 and TRBJ1-2; no firm D call. Germline lookup yields CDR1 MGHDK and CDR2 SYGVNS. Trimming cost V 5 bases and J 5 bases, with 3 bases left between them. CDR3 length equals 10 residues. Here the CDR3 reads CASSRYGYTF. In DNA form, the CDR3 reads TGTGCCAGCAGTCGGTATGGCTACACCTTC.

The chain is built from TRBV10-3 and TRBJ1-4, with no clear D. The ends were cut back, 3 bases at V and 7 bases at J, with 6 bases in the middle. The CDR3 is 12 amino acids. Germline CDR1 ENHRY, CDR2 SYGVKD. The CDR3 DNA is TGTGCCATCAGTGATGGGAGTGAAAAACTGTTTTTT. This sequence encodes CAISDGSEKLFF.

This clone showed up just once. V gene TRBV19 combines with J gene TRBJ2-1; TRBD2 is a possible D gene (5 bases). There are 14 residues in the CDR3. V was cut by 3 bases and J by 15 bases, with 21 bases left in between. CDR1 and CDR2 from the germline V gene are LNHDA and SQIVND (reference sequence). CDR3 coding DNA: TGTGCCAGTAGTATGTCCCCTACCGGGATCTCGCCGTTCTTC. This codes for CASSMSPTGISPFF.

This clone has just one count. This chain links TRBV11-2 with TRBJ2-3, with unresolved D. Per germline, CDR1 SGHAT and CDR2 FQNNGV. CDR3 length equals 14 residues. V lost 0 bases and J lost 12, with 16 bases in between. CDR3 coding DNA: TGTGCCAGCAGCTTAGATCTAACTACCCCGCCTCAGTATTTT. Translation gives CASSLDLTTPPQYF.

V usage is TRBV7-9 and J usage is TRBJ1-2; D is undetermined. The CDR3 consists of 15 residues. The V end lost 1 base, the J end lost 2 bases, and 11 bases lay between the germline ends. Germline V gene sequence: CDR1 SEHNR, CDR2 FQNEAQ (reference sequence). The CDR3 loop is CASSLGQSQNYGYTF. CDR3 nucleotide sequence: TGTGCCAGCAGCTTAGGTCAATCCCAGAACTATGGCTACACCTTC.

This clone is a singleton in its sample. The rearrangement joins TRBV19 to TRBJ2-5; TRBD1 agrees at 7 bases. The CDR3 has 14 amino acids. Germline CDR1 is LNHDA and CDR2 is SQIVND (reference sequence). J lost 1 base, V lost 6 bases, and 5 bases had no gene match. The CDR3 DNA reads as TGTGCCAGTAGACGGGACAGCGTCCAAGAGACCCAGTACTTC. Its protein product is CASRRDSVQETQYF.

This chain links TRBV19 with TRBJ1-5; a weak D match, TRBD1 (5 bases). The V end lost 3 bases, the J end lost 0 bases, and 15 bases lay between the germline ends. The CDR3 runs to 17 residues. Germline loops: CDR1 LNHDA, CDR2 SQIVND (reference sequence). The CDR3 reads CASSIRRRGYSNQPQHF. The CDR3 DNA follows: TGTGCCAGTAGTATCCGGCGAAGGGGATATAGCAATCAGCCCCAGCATTTT.

The V gene is TRBV13, the J gene TRBJ2-7; no reliable D call. Trimming left V 5 bases short and J 4 bases short, with 9 bases between. The CDR3 is 12 residues long. CDR1 and CDR2 from the germline V gene are PRHDT and FYEKMQ (reference sequence). CDR3 protein: CASSRATYEQYF. The CDR3 region has the DNA TGTGCCAGCAGCCGAGCCACTTACGAGCAGTACTTC.

Worth noting for this clone: At one end the junction does not follow the germline gene, possibly because of a read error. The V gene is TRBV2, the J gene TRBJ1-5; perhaps TRBD1 as D (6 bases). This CDR3 is built from 13 residues. Germline V lookup: CDR1 SNHLY, CDR2 FYNNEI. As DNA, the CDR3 is TGTGCCGGCAGTTACAGGGGCAATCAGCCCCAGCATTTT. It translates to CAGSYRGNQPQHF.

The chain joins TRBV4-3 to TRBJ2-5; TRBD2 aligns across 7 bases. The CDR3 loop spans 16 amino acids. The germline V gene has CDR1 LGHNA and CDR2 YSLEER. J was trimmed by 3 bases and V by 0 bases; bases with no gene match: 7. This CDR3 reads CASSQDWPSGKETQYF. The CDR3 coding sequence is TGCGCCAGCAGCCAAGATTGGCCTAGCGGTAAAGAGACCCAGTACTTC.

Only one count was recorded for this clone. This chain links TRBV24-1 with TRBJ2-3; no clear D. The CDR3 has 11 residues. Germline CDR1 is KGHDR and CDR2 is SFDVKD. The V gene lost 5 bases and the J gene lost 6 bases, with 5 bases spanning the gap. In DNA form, the CDR3 reads TGTGCCACCAGTGCCGGGGATACGCAGTATTTT. Its protein product is CATSAGDTQYF.

This rearrangement joins TRBV7-9 to TRBJ1-4; TRBD1 aligns across 8 bases. With V trimmed by 2 bases and J by 0 bases, 11 bases remained unmatched. The CDR3 runs to 19 residues. CDR1 is SEHNR, CDR2 FQNEAQ, per germline (reference sequence). Here the CDR3 reads CASSLPGQDYATTNEKLFF. The CDR3 bases are TGTGCCAGCAGCTTACCGGGACAGGATTACGCCACAACTAATGAAAAACTGTTTTTT.

The chain is built from TRBV4-1 and TRBJ2-7; 9 bases match TRBD2. In germline, CDR1 is MGHRA, CDR2 YSYEKL. The CDR3 runs 15 residues. Trimming at V came to 0 bases and at J to 3 bases, leaving 3 bases not matched to a gene. CDR3 sequence: CASSQDGSGGYEQYF. Here the CDR3 DNA reads TGCGCCAGCAGCCAAGATGGTAGCGGGGGCTACGAGCAGTACTTC.

The chain joins TRBV7-3 to TRBJ1-2; 8 bases agree with TRBD1. The CDR3 contains 15 residues. V shed 4 bases, J shed 4 bases, and the junction held 8 bases outside the gene matches. Germline V gene sequence: CDR1 SGHTA, CDR2 FQGTGA. The CDR3 sequence: CASSSAGGVGYGYTF. CDR3 coding DNA: TGTGCCAGCAGCTCAGCAGGGGGCGTCGGCTATGGCTACACCTTC.

V and J are TRBV3-1 (or the pseudogene TRBV3-2) and TRBJ2-7, with a possible D match to TRBD2 (5 bases). CDR1 and CDR2 (germline): LGHDT, YNNKEL (reference sequence). The CDR3 covers 14 residues. The germline V and J ends were trimmed by 4 bases and 0 bases, with 10 bases remaining between them. The CDR3 DNA reads TGTGCCAGCAGCCGCAAAGAGGGCTCCTACGAGCAGTACTTC. Protein sequence: CASSRKEGSYEQYF.